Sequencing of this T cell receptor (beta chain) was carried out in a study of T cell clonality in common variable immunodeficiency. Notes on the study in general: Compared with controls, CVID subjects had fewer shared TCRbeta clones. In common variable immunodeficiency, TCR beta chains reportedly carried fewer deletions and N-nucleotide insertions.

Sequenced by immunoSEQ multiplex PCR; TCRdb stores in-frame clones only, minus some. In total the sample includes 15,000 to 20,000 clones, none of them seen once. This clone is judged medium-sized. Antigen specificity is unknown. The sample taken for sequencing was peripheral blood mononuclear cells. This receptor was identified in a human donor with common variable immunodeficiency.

The part of the CDR3 DNA that was read is TGTGCCTGGACACGCCGCCGGACTAGGGACACCGGGGAG. Translation: CAWTRRRTRDTGE. The entire CDR3 protein reads CAWTRRRTRDTGELFF. This rearrangement joins TRBV30 to TRBJ2-2; the match to TRBD2 covers 7 bases. The read gets to within 3 residues of the CDR3 end, and the germline J gene fills in the rest. With V trimmed by 4 bases and J by 3 bases, 11 bases remained unmatched. The CDR3 sequence is 16 residues long. Germline assignment: CDR1 GTSNPN and CDR2 SVGIG (reference sequence).